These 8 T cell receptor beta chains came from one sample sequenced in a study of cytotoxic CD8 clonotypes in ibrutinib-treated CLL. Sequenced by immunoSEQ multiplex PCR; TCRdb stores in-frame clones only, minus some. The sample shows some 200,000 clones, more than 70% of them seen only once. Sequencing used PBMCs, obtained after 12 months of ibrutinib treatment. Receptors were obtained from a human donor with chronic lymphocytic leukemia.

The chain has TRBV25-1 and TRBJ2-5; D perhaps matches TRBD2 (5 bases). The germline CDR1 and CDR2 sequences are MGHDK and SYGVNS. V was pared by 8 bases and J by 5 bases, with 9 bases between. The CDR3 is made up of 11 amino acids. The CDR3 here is CASRTGETQYF. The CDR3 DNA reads TGTGCCAGCCGCACGGGGGAGACCCAGTACTTC.

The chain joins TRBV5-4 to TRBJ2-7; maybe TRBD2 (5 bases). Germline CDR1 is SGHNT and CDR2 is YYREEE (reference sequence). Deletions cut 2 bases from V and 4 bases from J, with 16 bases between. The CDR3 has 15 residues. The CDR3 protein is CASSFNALELYEQYF. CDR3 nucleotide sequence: TGTGCCAGCAGCTTCAATGCACTAGAGCTATACGAGCAGTACTTC.

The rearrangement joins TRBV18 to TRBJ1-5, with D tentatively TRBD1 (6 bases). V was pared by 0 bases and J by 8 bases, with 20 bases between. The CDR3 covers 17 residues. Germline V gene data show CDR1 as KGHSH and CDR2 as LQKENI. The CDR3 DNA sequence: TGTGCCAGCTCACCACCGGGTCTTGGGACAAAGGGCAAGCCCCAGCATTTT. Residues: CASSPPGLGTKGKPQHF.

CDR3 loop: CASSLSPSGPYEQYF. CDR3 nucleotide sequence: TGTGCCAGCAGTTTAAGTCCTAGCGGACCCTACGAGCAGTACTTC. This chain links TRBV28 with TRBJ2-7; 7 bases agree with TRBD2. Germline values: CDR1 MDHEN, CDR2 SYDVKM. With 2 bases clipped from V and 2 bases from J, the junction kept 6 bases outside the gene matches. This CDR3 spans 15 amino acids.

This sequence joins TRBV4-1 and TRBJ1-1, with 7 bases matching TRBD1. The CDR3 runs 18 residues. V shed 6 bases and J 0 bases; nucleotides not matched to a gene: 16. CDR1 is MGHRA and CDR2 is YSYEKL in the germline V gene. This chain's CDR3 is CASRPEWTGQIMNTEAFF. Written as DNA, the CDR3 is TGCGCCAGCAGACCTGAATGGACAGGCCAAATTATGAACACTGAAGCTTTCTTT.

CDR3 nucleotide sequence: TGTGCCAGCAGCTTGCCCGGGACTAGCGGTCTGGCCGAGAGGGGGTTCTTC. Its translation is CASSLPGTSGLAERGFF. The genes are TRBV7-9 and TRBJ2-1; TRBD2 agrees at 11 bases. Germline CDR1 is SEHNR and CDR2 is FQNEAQ (reference sequence). This CDR3 comprises 17 residues. The V gene end was trimmed by 3 bases and the J gene end by 15 bases; junction bases not matched to a gene: 19.

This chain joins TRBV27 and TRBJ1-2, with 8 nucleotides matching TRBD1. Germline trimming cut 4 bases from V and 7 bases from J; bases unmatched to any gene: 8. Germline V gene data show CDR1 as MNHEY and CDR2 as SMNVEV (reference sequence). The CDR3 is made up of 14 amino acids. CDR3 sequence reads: CASSSHQGARGYTF. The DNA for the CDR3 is TGTGCCAGCAGTTCTCACCAGGGGGCACGTGGCTACACCTTC.

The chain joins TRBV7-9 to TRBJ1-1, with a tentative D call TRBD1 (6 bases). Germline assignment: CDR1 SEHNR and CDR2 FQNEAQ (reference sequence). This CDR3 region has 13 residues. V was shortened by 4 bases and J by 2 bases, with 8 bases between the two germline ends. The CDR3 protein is CASSWGQNTEAFF. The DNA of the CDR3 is TGTGCCAGCAGCTGGGGACAAAACACTGAAGCTTTCTTT.